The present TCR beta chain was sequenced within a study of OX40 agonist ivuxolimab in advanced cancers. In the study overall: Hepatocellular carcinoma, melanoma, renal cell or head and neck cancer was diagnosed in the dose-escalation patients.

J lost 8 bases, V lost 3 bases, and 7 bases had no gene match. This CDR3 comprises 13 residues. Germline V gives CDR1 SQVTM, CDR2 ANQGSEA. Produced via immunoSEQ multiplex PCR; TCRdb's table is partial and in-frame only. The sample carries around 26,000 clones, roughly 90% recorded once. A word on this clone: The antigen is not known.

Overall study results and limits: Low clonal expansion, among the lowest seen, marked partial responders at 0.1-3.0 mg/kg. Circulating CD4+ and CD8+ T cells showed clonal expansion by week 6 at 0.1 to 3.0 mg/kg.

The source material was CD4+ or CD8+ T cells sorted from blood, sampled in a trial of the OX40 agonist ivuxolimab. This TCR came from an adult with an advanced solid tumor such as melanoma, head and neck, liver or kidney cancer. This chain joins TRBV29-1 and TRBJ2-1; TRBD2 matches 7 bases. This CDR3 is CSVDLRENDEQFF. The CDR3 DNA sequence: TGCAGCGTTGATCTGCGGGAGAACGATGAGCAGTTCTTC.